This T cell receptor beta chain was identified during a study of blood T cell repertoires in COVID-19. Original analysis: Reference gene primer amplification yielded estimated nucleated cell counts. The method was immunoSEQ multiplex PCR; TCRdb's version includes in-frame clones alone and lacks a portion of them. V and J calls and clone size are copied from that table; D and trimming were computed from the DNA. The sample includes some 70,000 clones, roughly 85% of them seen just once. V lost 3 bases and J 3 bases, leaving 12 bases between the germline ends. The CDR3 consists of 14 residues. Germline CDR1 is MGHDK and CDR2 is SYGVNS.

The rearrangement links TRBV25-1 to TRBJ2-7; D perhaps matches TRBD1 (6 bases). The source of this sequence is a woman aged 55-70 years with acute or convalescent COVID-19. The material sequenced was peripheral blood. The CDR3 DNA reads TGTGCCAGCAGTGACCAGGGGTTAAGCTACGAGCAGTACTTC. This gives the protein CASSDQGLSYEQYF.